The subject of this entry is one T cell receptor (beta chain). Its antigen is still unknown. Germline-derived CDR1 and CDR2 are SGHVS and FQNEAQ. This CDR3 contains 14 residues. Trimming cost V 7 bases and J 16 bases, with 26 bases left between them. This sample stems from a study of T cell responses to AZD1222 COVID-19 vaccine. Study-wide background: Analyses pooled second doses at about 4 or about 12 weeks. Findings of the study overall: An increase in Spike-specific TCR breadth and depth was observed after two AZD1222 doses. Nearly half of spike-specific TCRs reportedly target variant regions that are unmutated in the B.1.351 and B.1.1.7 variants.

Profiling relied on immunoSEQ multiplex PCR, and the TCRdb table lists in-frame clones only, not all of them. The data hold 140,000 to 150,000 clones, with around 90% observed a single time. The chain links TRBV7-8 to TRBJ2-1; a weak D match, TRBD2 (7 bases). The TCR was taken from an adult in good health. This material consisted of peripheral blood, taken on day 0 of AZD1222 vaccination. The CDR3 spells CASTRVGAGDTSFF. CDR3 DNA: TGTGCCAGCACCCGGGTCGGGGCGGGGGACACATCTTTCTTC.